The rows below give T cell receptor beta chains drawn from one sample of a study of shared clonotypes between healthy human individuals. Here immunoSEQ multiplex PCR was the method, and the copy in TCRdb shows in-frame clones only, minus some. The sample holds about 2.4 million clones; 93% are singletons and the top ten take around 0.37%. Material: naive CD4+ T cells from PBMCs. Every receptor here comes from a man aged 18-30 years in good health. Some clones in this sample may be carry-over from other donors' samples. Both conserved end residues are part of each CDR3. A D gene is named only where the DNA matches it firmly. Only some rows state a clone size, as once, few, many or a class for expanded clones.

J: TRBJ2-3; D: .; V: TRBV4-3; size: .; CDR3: CASSQDAGSTDTQYF; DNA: TGCGCCAGCAGCCAAGATGCGGGGAGCACAGATACGCAGTATTTT
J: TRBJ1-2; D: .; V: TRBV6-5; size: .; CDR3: CASSPTYTGGYTF; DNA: TGTGCCAGCAGTCCAACATACACGGGAGGCTACACCTTC
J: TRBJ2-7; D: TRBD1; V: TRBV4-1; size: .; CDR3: CASSRDRGSYEQYF; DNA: TGCGCCAGCAGCCGGGACAGGGGGTCCTACGAGCAGTACTTC
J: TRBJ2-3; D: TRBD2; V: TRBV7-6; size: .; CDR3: CASSLGAGGTADTQYF; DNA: TGTGCCAGCAGCTTAGGGGCGGGAGGGACCGCAGATACGCAGTATTTT
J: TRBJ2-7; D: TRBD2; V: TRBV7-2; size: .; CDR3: CASSLLAGGPYEQYF; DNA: TGTGCCAGCAGCTTACTAGCGGGAGGGCCCTACGAGCAGTACTTC
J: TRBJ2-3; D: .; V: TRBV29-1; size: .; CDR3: CSVESRYLSDTQYF; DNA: TGCAGCGTTGAGTCCAGGTACCTTTCAGATACGCAGTATTTT
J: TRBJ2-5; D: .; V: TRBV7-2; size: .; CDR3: CASSEGIQETQYF; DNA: TGTGCCAGCAGCGAGGGGATTCAAGAGACCCAGTACTTC
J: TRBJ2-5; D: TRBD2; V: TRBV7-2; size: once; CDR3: CASSLARAGVQETQYF; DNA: TGTGCCAGCAGCTTAGCGAGAGCGGGAGTCCAAGAGACCCAGTACTTC
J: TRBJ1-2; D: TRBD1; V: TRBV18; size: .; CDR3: CASSRYTGQAPNYGYTF; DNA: TGTGCCAGCTCACGTTATACCGGACAGGCCCCCAACTATGGCTACACCTTC
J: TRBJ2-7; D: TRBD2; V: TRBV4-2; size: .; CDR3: CASSQDVASGHYEQYF; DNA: TGTGCCAGCAGCCAAGATGTTGCTAGCGGGCACTACGAGCAGTACTTC
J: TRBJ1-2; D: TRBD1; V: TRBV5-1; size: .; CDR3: CASSLGTGNGYTF; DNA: TGCGCCAGCAGCTTGGGGACAGGAAACGGCTACACCTTC
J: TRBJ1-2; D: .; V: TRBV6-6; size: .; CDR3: CASSYEGVYGYTF; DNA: TGTGCCAGCAGTTACGAGGGGGTCTATGGCTACACCTTC
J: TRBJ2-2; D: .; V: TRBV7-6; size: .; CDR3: CASSLVGSQSGELFF; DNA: TGTGCCAGCAGCTTAGTTGGCAGCCAGTCCGGGGAGCTGTTTTTT
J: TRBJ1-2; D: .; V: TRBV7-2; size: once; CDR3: CASSPESSANYGYTF; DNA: TGTGCCAGCAGCCCGGAGTCGTCTGCTAACTATGGCTACACCTTC
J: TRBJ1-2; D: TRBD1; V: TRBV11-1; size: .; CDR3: CASSLTGGADYGYTF; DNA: TGTGCCAGCAGCTTAACAGGGGGCGCGGACTATGGCTACACCTTC
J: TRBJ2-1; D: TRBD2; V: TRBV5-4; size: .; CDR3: CASSLVERGEQFF; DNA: TGTGCCAGCAGCTTAGTAGAGCGGGGCGAGCAGTTCTTC
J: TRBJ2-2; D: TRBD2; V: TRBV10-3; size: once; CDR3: CAIRAGTSLYTGELFF; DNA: TGTGCCATCAGAGCCGGGACTAGTTTGTACACCGGGGAGCTGTTTTTT
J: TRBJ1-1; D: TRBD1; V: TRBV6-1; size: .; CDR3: CASSEYEGANTEAFF; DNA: TGTGCCAGCAGTGAATATGAGGGGGCGAACACTGAAGCTTTCTTT
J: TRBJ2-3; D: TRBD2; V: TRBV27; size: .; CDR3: CASSSGTSADTQYF; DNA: TGTGCCAGCAGTTCCGGGACTAGCGCAGATACGCAGTATTTT
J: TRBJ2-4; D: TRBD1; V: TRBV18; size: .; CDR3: CASSLTGTGDKNIQYF; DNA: TGTGCCAGCTCACTAACCGGGACAGGGGACAAAAACATTCAGTACTTC
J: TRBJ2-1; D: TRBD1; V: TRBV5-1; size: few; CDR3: CASSWDRGNEQFF; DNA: TGCGCCAGCAGCTGGGACAGGGGCAATGAGCAGTTCTTC
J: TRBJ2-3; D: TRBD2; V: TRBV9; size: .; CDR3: CASSVQTSGRADTQYF; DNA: TGTGCCAGCAGCGTCCAGACTAGCGGGAGGGCAGATACGCAGTATTTT
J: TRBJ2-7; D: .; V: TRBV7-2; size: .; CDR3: CASSPRDEQYF; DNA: TGTGCCAGCAGCCCCCGCGACGAGCAGTACTTC
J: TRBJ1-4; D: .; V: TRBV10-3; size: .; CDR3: CAISQTKGSTNEKLFF; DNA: TGTGCCATCAGCCAGACCAAGGGGAGCACTAATGAAAAACTGTTTTTT
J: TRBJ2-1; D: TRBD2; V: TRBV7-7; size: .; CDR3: CASSSRLATYNEQFF; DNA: TGTGCCAGCAGCTCCAGACTAGCGACCTACAATGAGCAGTTCTTC
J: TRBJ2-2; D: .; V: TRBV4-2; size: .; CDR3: CASSQESRGGELFF; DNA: TGTGCCAGCAGCCAGGAGAGCAGAGGTGGGGAGCTGTTTTTT
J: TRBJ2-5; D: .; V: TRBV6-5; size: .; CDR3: CASSYSRVRGRETQYF; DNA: TGTGCCAGCAGTTACTCCCGAGTCCGGGGTAGAGAGACCCAGTACTTC
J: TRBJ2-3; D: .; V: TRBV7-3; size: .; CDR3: CASSLERGTDTQYF; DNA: TGTGCCAGCAGCTTAGAGCGGGGCACAGATACGCAGTATTTT
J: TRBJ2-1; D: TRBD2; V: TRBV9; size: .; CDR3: CASSVDASGSWEQFF; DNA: TGTGCCAGCAGCGTAGACGCTAGCGGGAGCTGGGAGCAGTTCTTC
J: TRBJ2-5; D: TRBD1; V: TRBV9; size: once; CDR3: CASSLGQGAQETQYF; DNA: TGTGCCAGCAGCTTAGGACAGGGGGCCCAAGAGACCCAGTACTTC
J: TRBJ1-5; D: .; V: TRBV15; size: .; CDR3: CATSRGGRRDSNQPQHF; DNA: TGTGCCACCAGCAGAGGAGGACGGAGGGATAGCAATCAGCCCCAGCATTTT
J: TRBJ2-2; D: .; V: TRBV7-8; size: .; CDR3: CASSLVGRQTGELFF; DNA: TGTGCCAGCAGCTTAGTTGGACGCCAGACCGGGGAGCTGTTTTTT
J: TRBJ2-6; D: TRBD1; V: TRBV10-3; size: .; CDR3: CAIRDRGLSGANVLTF; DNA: TGTGCCATCAGGGACAGGGGGCTCAGTGGGGCCAACGTCCTGACTTTC
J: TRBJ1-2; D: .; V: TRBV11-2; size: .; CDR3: CASSLGRAYGYTF; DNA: TGTGCCAGCAGCTTGGGGAGGGCATATGGCTACACCTTC
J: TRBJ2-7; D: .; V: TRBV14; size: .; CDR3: CASSQVGQGAYREQYF; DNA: TGTGCCAGCAGCCAAGTGGGCCAAGGGGCATATCGCGAGCAGTACTTC
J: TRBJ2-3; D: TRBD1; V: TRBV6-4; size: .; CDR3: CASSLQGATDTQYF; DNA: TGTGCCAGCAGTTTACAGGGGGCAACAGATACGCAGTATTTT
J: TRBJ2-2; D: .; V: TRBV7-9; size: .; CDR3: CASEDRANTGELFF; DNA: TGTGCCAGCGAGGACCGCGCGAACACCGGGGAGCTGTTTTTT
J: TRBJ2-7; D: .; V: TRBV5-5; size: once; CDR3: CASSHYSLYEQYF; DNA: TGTGCCAGCAGCCATTATTCCCTCTACGAGCAGTACTTC
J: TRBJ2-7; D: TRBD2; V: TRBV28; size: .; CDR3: CASGPGGRALDEQYF; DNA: TGTGCCAGCGGACCGGGCGGGAGGGCCTTGGACGAGCAGTACTTC
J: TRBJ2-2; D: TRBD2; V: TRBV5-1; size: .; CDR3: CASSLAVGRDTGELFF; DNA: TGCGCCAGCAGCTTGGCTGTTGGGAGGGACACCGGGGAGCTGTTTTTT
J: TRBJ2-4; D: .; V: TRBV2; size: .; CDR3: CASTQGVTKNIQYF; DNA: TGTGCCAGCACCCAAGGGGTAACCAAAAACATTCAGTACTTC
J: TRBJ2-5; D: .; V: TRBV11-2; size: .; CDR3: CASSFSTRGETQYF; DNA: TGTGCCAGCAGCTTCTCGACACGGGGGGAGACCCAGTACTTC
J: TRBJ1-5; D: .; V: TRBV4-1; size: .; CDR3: CASSQDALGQPQHF; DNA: TGCGCCAGCAGCCAAGATGCCCTAGGGCAGCCCCAGCATTTT
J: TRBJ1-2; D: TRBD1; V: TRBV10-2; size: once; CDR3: CASRGQGVDYGYTF; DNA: TGCGCCAGCAGAGGACAGGGGGTGGACTATGGCTACACCTTC
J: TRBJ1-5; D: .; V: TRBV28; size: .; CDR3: CASSIRGRYQPQHF; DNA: TGTGCCAGCAGTATCAGGGGACGGTATCAGCCCCAGCATTTT
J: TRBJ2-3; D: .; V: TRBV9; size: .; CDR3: CASNPLSEGTQYF; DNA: TGTGCCAGCAACCCATTATCCGAGGGTACGCAGTATTTT
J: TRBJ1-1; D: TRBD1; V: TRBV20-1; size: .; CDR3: CSASSAGGAFF; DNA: TGCAGTGCTAGTTCGGCAGGGGGAGCTTTCTTT
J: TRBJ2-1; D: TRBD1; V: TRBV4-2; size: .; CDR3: CASSQVGQGVEQFF; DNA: TGTGCCAGCAGCCAAGTGGGACAGGGGGTTGAGCAGTTCTTC
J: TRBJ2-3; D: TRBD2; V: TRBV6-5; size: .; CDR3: CASSYAGGSTDTQYF; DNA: TGTGCCAGTAGTTACGCGGGAGGGAGCACAGATACGCAGTATTTT
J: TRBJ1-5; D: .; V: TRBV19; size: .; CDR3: CASSIDLEGPDRQPQHF; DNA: TGTGCCAGTAGTATAGATCTGGAGGGGCCGGACAGACAGCCCCAGCATTTT
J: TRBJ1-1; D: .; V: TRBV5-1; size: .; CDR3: CASSLQGDATEAFF; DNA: TGCGCCAGCAGCCTACAGGGTGATGCCACTGAAGCTTTCTTT
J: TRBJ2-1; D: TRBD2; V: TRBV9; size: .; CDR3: CASSPGMGLADEQFF; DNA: TGTGCCAGCAGCCCAGGAATGGGACTAGCGGATGAGCAGTTCTTC
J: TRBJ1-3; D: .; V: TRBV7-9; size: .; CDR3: CASSLVGVSGNTIYF; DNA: TGTGCCAGCAGCTTAGTTGGGGTCTCTGGAAACACCATATATTTT